The 8 T cell receptor beta chains given below trace back to one sample, sequenced in a study of T-cell memory formation after mild COVID-19. TCRdb re-called the 5' RACE reads through MiXCR, storing one row per CDR3 protein. The data show 210,000 or so distinct CDR3 sequences, 8% to 11% seen once. The sample consisted of PBMCs or a T cell subset sorted from them (not recorded which). The receptors derive from a man aged 18 to 35 who had mild COVID-19 (a few samples of this study predate the infection). Cell type and time point are not known.

This clonotype was seen a handful of times. This chain links TRBV18 with TRBJ1-1; D is unclear. Deletions cut 6 bases from V and 9 bases from J, with 14 bases between. In germline, CDR1 is KGHSH, CDR2 LQKENI. The CDR3 consists of 12 residues. The CDR3 bases are TGTGCCAGCTCGCCCCAAGGCAGGCAAGCTTTCTTT. This codes for CASSPQGRQAFF. The variable domain in full, completed from reference TRBV18 and TRBJ1-1, reads NAGVMQNPRHLVRRRGQEARLRCSPMKGHSHVYWYRQLPEEGLKFMVYLQKENIIDESGMPKERFSAEFPKEGPSILRIQQVVRGDSAAYFCASSPQGRQAFFGQGTRLTVV.

At least ten counts were recorded for this clonotype. The chain has TRBV2 and TRBJ1-5; 9 nucleotides agree with TRBD1. The CDR3 runs to 15 residues. The V and J ends lost 3 bases and 6 bases, in that order; junction bases with no gene match: 6. In germline, CDR1 is SNHLY, CDR2 FYNNEI. The CDR3 reads CASSDGTGFSQPQHF. The CDR3 DNA reads TGTGCCAGCAGTGACGGGACAGGGTTCAGTCAGCCCCAGCATTTT.

This clonotype was detected only a few times. This chain joins TRBV6-5 and TRBJ1-6; no reliable D call. CDR3 length: 15 residues. Germline CDR1 and CDR2: MNHEY and SVGAGI. V lost 1 base to trimming and J lost 15 bases, with 19 bases between them. This CDR3 is CASSYWASDGRFLHF. CDR3 DNA sequence: TGTGCCAGCAGTTACTGGGCCTCGGACGGTCGGTTCCTCCACTTT.

This clonotype occurred a few times. The rearrangement uses TRBV29-1 and TRBJ2-1; D possibly matches TRBD1 or TRBD2 (6 bases each). Germline CDR1 reads SQVTM; CDR2 reads ANQGSEA. The CDR3 extends over 13 amino acids. V lost 7 bases, J lost 4 bases, and 14 bases lay in between. The CDR3 coding sequence is TGCAGCGCCGGGGGCCTCGATTACAATGAGCAGTTCTTC. It translates to CSAGGLDYNEQFF.

This clonotype was observed a handful of times. The chain has TRBV12-3 or TRBV12-4 and TRBJ1-1; D not resolved. Trimming pared 7 bases from V and 0 bases from J, leaving 12 bases between. The CDR3 is 14 residues long. CDR3 DNA: TGTGCCAGCAAGTTAGGACCAATGAACACTGAAGCTTTCTTT. Translating it yields CASKLGPMNTEAFF.

The rearrangement links TRBV6-2 or TRBV6-3 to TRBJ1-5, with D unresolved. Between the trimmed V and J ends, which lost 6 bases and 2 bases, there was a span of 5 bases. Germline CDR1 reads MNHEY; CDR2 reads SVGEGT. This CDR3 contains 12 residues. CDR3 in DNA: TGTGCCAGCAGGGAACGCAATCAGCCCCAGCATTTT. Its translation is CASRERNQPQHF.

The CDR3 sequence is CASSFSGTSGVGYIQYF. CDR3 sequence (DNA): TGTGCCAGCAGCTTTTCTGGGACTAGCGGGGTAGGGTACATTCAGTACTTC. The V gene is TRBV7-2, the J gene TRBJ2-4, with 13 nucleotides matching TRBD2. Germline values: CDR1 SGHTA, CDR2 FQGNSA. This CDR3 region has 17 residues. Trimming at V came to 3 bases and at J to 8 bases, leaving 10 bases not matched to a gene.

This clonotype came up a few times. The rearrangement joins TRBV6-5 to TRBJ2-3; D perhaps matches TRBD1 (6 bases). Trimming pared 6 bases from V and 2 bases from J, leaving 12 bases between. The CDR3 extends over 14 amino acids. CDR1 and CDR2 (germline): MNHEY, SVGAGI. The chain's CDR3 is CASRRTAYTDTQYF. The DNA of the CDR3 is TGTGCCAGCAGAAGGACAGCTTACACAGATACGCAGTATTTT.